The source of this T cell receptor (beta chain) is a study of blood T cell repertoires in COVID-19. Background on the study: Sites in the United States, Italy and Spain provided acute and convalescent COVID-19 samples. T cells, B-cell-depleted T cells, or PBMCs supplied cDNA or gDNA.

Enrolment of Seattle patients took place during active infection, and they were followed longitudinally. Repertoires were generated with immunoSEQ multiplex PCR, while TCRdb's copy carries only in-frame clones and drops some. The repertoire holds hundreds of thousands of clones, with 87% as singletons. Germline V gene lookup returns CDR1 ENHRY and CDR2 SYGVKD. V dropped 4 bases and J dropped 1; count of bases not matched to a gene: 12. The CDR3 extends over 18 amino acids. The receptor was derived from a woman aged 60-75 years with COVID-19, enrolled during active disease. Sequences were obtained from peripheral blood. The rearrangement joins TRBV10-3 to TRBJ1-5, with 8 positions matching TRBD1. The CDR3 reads CAISAGQGAGMSNQPQHF. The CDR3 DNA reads TGTGCCATCAGTGCCGGGCAGGGGGCGGGAATGAGCAATCAGCCCCAGCATTTT.